The T cell receptor beta chain under discussion was sequenced for a study of beta chain features in type 1 diabetes. Background on the study: Cell yields, gender and age were comparable in patients and healthy donors. Regarding the study as a whole: Moderately but significantly shorter TCRB CDR3s were found in Type 1 diabetes patients in all four CD4+ subsets.

Of note for this clone: Antigen unknown.

cDNA synthesis used the whole RNA isolate, giving expressed TCRB sequences. Some clones are missing from TCRdb's copy, which holds only in-frame ones; the method was immunoSEQ multiplex PCR. In the table there are 300,000 to 400,000 clones, 13% of which are singletons. Germline V lookup: CDR1 MNHEY, CDR2 SMNVEV (reference sequence). The CDR3 extends over 13 amino acids. Trimming took off 6 bases at V and 2 bases at J, with 11 bases between the two ends. Material: naive CD4+ T cells from blood. The clonotype was recovered from a woman under 30 with type 1 diabetes. The chain is built from TRBV27 and TRBJ2-7, with TRBD1 as a possible D gene (6 bases). The CDR3: CASRGGPAYEQYF. The CDR3 DNA reads as TGTGCCAGCAGAGGGGGACCCGCCTACGAGCAGTACTTC.